What follows describes a single T cell receptor (beta chain). What it recognizes is unknown. Tumor tissue was taken before any definitive surgery or chemotherapy was given. Measured with immunoSEQ multiplex PCR; TCRdb has only the in-frame clones, and not every one. The repertoire holds about 8,000 clones, with approximately 62% as singletons. This specimen belongs to a study of high-grade serous ovarian cancer treatment subgroups. Looking at the study overall: On average, around 15,000 reads and 6,500 to 8,000 unique TCR beta rearrangements were obtained per sample. Study results and limitations: Same-patient tumor repertoires overlapped at about 0.11 to 0.85; different patients barely overlapped. TCR clonal relatedness correlated positively with neoantigen level.

Germline assignment: CDR1 SGHTA and CDR2 FQGNSA. This CDR3 has 14 amino acids. V was pared by 1 base and J by 8 bases, with 12 bases between. V usage is TRBV7-2 and J usage is TRBJ1-5; D not resolved. Input material: tumor tissue. This TCR came from a human donor with high-grade serous ovarian cancer. The DNA of the CDR3 is TGTGCCAGCAGCTTAGTCCCGCGGAGGGAGCCCCAGCATTTT. This translates into CASSLVPRREPQHF.